This T cell receptor (beta chain) originates from a study of memory CD4+ T cells and cytomegalovirus serostatus. Study-level background: Healthy Belgian adult donors included fewer than 10 CMV-positive and some 23 CMV-negative people.

The sort gate was single viable CD3+CD4+CD8-CD45RO+ cells for memory CD4+ T cells. Donors' CMV status reflects serum IgG against pp150, pp28, p38, p52. Trimming removed 5 bases from V and 6 bases from J; junction bases left unmatched: 4. This CDR3 spans 13 amino acids. Germline V gene sequence: CDR1 SGHTA, CDR2 FQGTGA. The study's findings and limits: Median bootstrapped AUC for CMV status was approximately 0.94 originally, less than 0.93 US-trained. Of 150 to 200 reported CMV TCRbeta sequences, some 67 were found in memory CD4+ repertoires.

The protocol was immunoSEQ multiplex PCR, while the TCRdb copy is restricted to in-frame clones and leaves out a portion. This sample has about 56,000 clones, with roughly 80% found just once. Regarding this clone: Its antigen is not identified.

This clonotype originated in an adult in good health and CMV-seronegative. The V call is TRBV7-3, the J call TRBJ2-1, with 7 bases that match TRBD1. Sequencing used memory CD4+ T cells from blood. DNA of the CDR3: TGTGCCAGCAGCCACGACAGGGTCAATGAGCAGTTCTTC. Residues: CASSHDRVNEQFF. The full variable domain, with the rest looked up from reference TRBV7-3 and TRBJ2-1, is GAGVSQTPSNKVTEKGKYVELRCDPISGHTALYWYRQSLGQGPEFLIYFQGTGAADDSGLPNDRFFAVRPEGSVSTLKIQRTERGDSAVYLCASSHDRVNEQFFGPGTRLTVL.